A single TCR beta chain is shown here with its context. This entry belongs to a study of blood T cell repertoires in COVID-19. Overall study context: The study drew acute and convalescent COVID-19 samples from the United States, Italy and Spain. T cells, B-cell-depleted T cells, or PBMCs supplied cDNA or gDNA.

The CDR3 loop spans 17 amino acids. Germline V gene lookup returns CDR1 MDHEN and CDR2 SYDVKM. The V end lost 3 bases, the J end lost 1 base, and 17 bases lay between the germline ends. In the original analysis: Amplified reference gene primers provided the basis for estimating nucleated cell counts. Method: immunoSEQ multiplex PCR; TCRdb's copy keeps in-frame clones and lacks some. V and J calls and clone size are those listed in that table; D and trimming were worked out from the DNA. The sample lists 77,000 or so clones, around two thirds occurring once. Sequencing was carried out using peripheral blood. The receptor was isolated from a human donor with acute or convalescent COVID-19. The donor label of this sample is uncertain. The genes are TRBV28 and TRBJ2-3; a possible D gene is TRBD2 (7 bases). The CDR3, as DNA: TGTGCCAGCAGTTTTCCCATCGAGGGGGGGGGCACAGATACGCAGTATTTT. Translating it yields CASSFPIEGGGTDTQYF.